Following are 28 T cell receptor beta chains from one sample sequenced in a study of long-term antiretroviral therapy in people with HIV. Assay version v3.0 of immunoSEQ was used, and it was run at survey level. Here immunoSEQ multiplex PCR was the method, and the copy in TCRdb shows in-frame clones only, minus some. The data show approximately 18,000 clones, about 89% seen once. The material was unsorted PBMCs, obtained 0.6 years after starting antiretroviral therapy. These TCRs come from a middle-aged woman with HIV.

J is TRBJ1-2 and V is TRBV19; tentative D call: TRBD1 (5 bases). CDR3 size: 18 residues. Looked up from germline, CDR1 is LNHDA and CDR2 is SQIVND (reference sequence). V was clipped by 3 bases and J by 0 bases, with 20 bases between them. The CDR3 DNA reads as TGTGCCAGTAGTATGGCGGCCGACGGGAAACAGGCTAACTATGGCTACACCTTC. It is translated as CASSMAADGKQANYGYTF.

V usage is TRBV11-3 and J usage is TRBJ1-1, with D perhaps TRBD1 (6 bases). Trimming left V 5 bases short and J 8 bases short, with 15 bases between. Germline loops: CDR1 SGHNT, CDR2 YENEEA. The CDR3 totals 13 residues. The CDR3 loop is CASSLNRQVEAFF. CDR3 sequence (DNA): TGTGCCAGCAGCCTCAACCGACAGGTAGAAGCTTTCTTT.

The chain is built from TRBV19 and TRBJ1-2, with 9 bases fitting TRBD1. The ends lost 7 bases at V and 1 base at J; junction bases unmatched: 10. This CDR3 region has 16 residues. Germline V gives CDR1 LNHDA, CDR2 SQIVND (reference sequence). CDR3: CASNYRDRVGNYGYTF. Written as DNA, the CDR3 is TGTGCCAGTAATTACCGGGACAGGGTCGGTAACTATGGCTACACCTTC.

This chain links TRBV5-6 with TRBJ2-7; possibly TRBD1 for D (5 bases). Germline V gives CDR1 SGHDT, CDR2 YYEEEE. The V end was cut by 0 bases, the J end by 4 bases, with 11 bases between. This CDR3 contains 14 residues. CDR3 in amino acids: CASSLGWGRYEQYF. The CDR3 DNA is TGTGCCAGCAGCTTGGGGTGGGGCAGGTACGAGCAGTACTTC.

The CDR3 DNA reads as TGTGCCAGCAGTGAAATCGTTGAAGCTTTCTTT. Encoded protein: CASSEIVEAFF. The gene calls are TRBV6-6 and TRBJ1-1; D is unresolved. Germline assignment: CDR1 MNHNY and CDR2 SVGAGI (reference sequence). The V end lost 5 bases, the J end lost 7 bases, and 8 bases lay between the germline ends. This CDR3 contains 11 residues.

This sequence joins TRBV5-4 and TRBJ2-7; the D gene is possibly TRBD1 (6 bases). Germline CDR1 is SGHNT and CDR2 is YYREEE (reference sequence). This CDR3 is built from 13 residues. The V end was cut by 1 base, the J end by 3 bases, with 8 bases between. The CDR3 loop reads CASSLTGNYEQYF. The CDR3 coding sequence is TGTGCCAGCAGCTTGACAGGGAACTACGAGCAGTACTTC.

This chain connects TRBV7-2 to TRBJ1-3; no clear D. CDR3 length: 16 residues. Trimming shortened V by 5 bases and J by 0 bases, and 14 bases separated the two germline ends. Germline CDR1 SGHTA, CDR2 FQGNSA. The CDR3 loop reads CASSRGSTHSGNTIYF. The CDR3 nucleotides read TGTGCCAGCAGCAGAGGGTCCACCCACTCTGGAAACACCATATATTTT. The complete variable domain, with remaining parts taken from reference TRBV7-2 and TRBJ1-3, reads GAGVSQSPSNKVTEKGKDVELRCDPISGHTALYWYRQSLGQGLEFLIYFQGNSAPDKSGLPSDRFSAERTGGSVSTLTIQRTQQEDSAVYLCASSRGSTHSGNTIYFGEGSWLTVV.

This chain uses TRBV4-3 with TRBJ2-3; D gene unclear. CDR1 and CDR2 (germline): LGHNA, YSLEER. V lost 0 bases and J lost 0, with 7 bases in between. The CDR3 extends over 15 amino acids. CDR3 DNA: TGCGCCAGCAGCCAAGACCCGCGAAGCACAGATACGCAGTATTTT. It specifies CASSQDPRSTDTQYF.

This clone was detected once. The rearrangement joins TRBV7-9 to TRBJ2-7; perhaps TRBD1 as D (6 bases). This CDR3 is built from 14 residues. V shed 1 base and J shed 2 bases, with 9 bases lying between them. The germline V gene has CDR1 SEHNR and CDR2 FQNEAQ (reference sequence). CDR3 amino acids: CASSLGGGPYEQYF. The CDR3 DNA follows: TGTGCCAGCAGCTTAGGTGGGGGCCCCTACGAGCAGTACTTC.

The gene calls are TRBV7-9 and TRBJ1-4, with D possibly TRBD1 on 6 matching bases. Germline V gene lookup returns CDR1 SEHNR and CDR2 FQNEAQ (reference sequence). The CDR3 runs 13 residues. Trimming left V 11 bases short and J 0 bases short, with 10 bases between. Written as DNA, the CDR3 is TGTGCCGCCGGGACACCAACTAATGAAAAACTGTTTTTT. Residues: CAAGTPTNEKLFF.

This clone has a handful of counts. The V and J genes are TRBV4-1 and TRBJ1-5, with 11 bases fitting TRBD1. V lost 4 bases to trimming and J lost 3 bases; unmatched junction nucleotides: 11. Germline CDR1 is MGHRA and CDR2 is YSYEKL. CDR3 length: 18 amino acids. The CDR3 bases are TGCGCCAGCAGCCGCGGACCGGGACAGGGGGTAAACAATCAGCCCCAGCATTTT. Amino acid sequence: CASSRGPGQGVNNQPQHF.

This clone came up a few times. Other DNA sequences in the sample encode the same CDR3. The chain has TRBV10-3 and TRBJ2-3, with 8 bases that match TRBD1. CDR1 is ENHRY and CDR2 is SYGVKD in the germline V gene. The ends lost 8 bases at V and 0 bases at J; junction bases unmatched: 4. The CDR3 runs to 14 residues. The CDR3 region is CAISDRGSTDTQYF. Here the CDR3 DNA reads TGTGCCATCTCCGACAGGGGCAGCACAGATACGCAGTATTTT.

This clone was counted between two and nine times. The chain recombines TRBV6-1 with TRBJ1-1; D is unclear. Looked up from germline, CDR1 is MNHNS and CDR2 is SASEGT. This CDR3 contains 13 residues. The V gene lost 7 bases and the J gene lost 1 base, with 10 bases spanning the gap. In DNA, the CDR3 is TGTGCCAGCAAGACTTGGGCGAACACTGAAGCTTTCTTT. It translates to CASKTWANTEAFF.

The chain couples TRBV13 to TRBJ1-1; D not certain. V dropped 0 bases and J dropped 0 bases, with 11 bases sitting between them. This CDR3 is built from 16 residues. Germline V gene lookup returns CDR1 PRHDT and CDR2 FYEKMQ (reference sequence). CDR3 protein: CASSLGLTEMNTEAFF. The CDR3 DNA sequence: TGTGCCAGCAGCTTAGGCCTGACGGAAATGAACACTGAAGCTTTCTTT.

The chain links TRBV5-4 to TRBJ1-2; the D gene is possibly TRBD1 (5 bases). CDR3 size: 14 residues. The V gene's germline CDR1 is SGHNT and CDR2 YYREEE (reference sequence). V lost 4 bases and J lost 8, with 18 bases in between. The CDR3 loop reads CASSTGAGKEGYTF. In DNA form, the CDR3 reads TGTGCCAGCAGCACAGGAGCAGGGAAGGAGGGCTACACCTTC.

The chain carries TRBV4-1 and TRBJ1-5; maybe TRBD1 (6 bases). This CDR3 has 17 amino acids. Per germline, CDR1 MGHRA and CDR2 YSYEKL. The V end was cut by 0 bases, the J end by 5 bases, with 17 bases between. In nucleotides, the CDR3 is TGCGCCAGCAGCCAAGATTTGGAGAGGGGGTCGTATCAGCCCCAGCATTTT. Encoded protein: CASSQDLERGSYQPQHF.

The CDR3 nucleotides read TGTGCCAGCAGTTACTCTGAACAGGGATTCTATGGCTACACCTTC. This translates into CASSYSEQGFYGYTF. V gene TRBV6-6 combines with J gene TRBJ1-2; D perhaps matches TRBD1 (6 bases). This CDR3 is 15 amino acids long. With 0 bases removed from V and 4 bases from J, the gap between germline ends came to 12 bases. Germline V CDR1 and CDR2: MNHNY, SVGAGI (reference sequence).

The chain couples TRBV29-1 to TRBJ1-5; perhaps TRBD1 as D (5 bases). The CDR3 is 12 amino acids. The germline CDR1 and CDR2 sequences are SQVTM and ANQGSEA. Trimming stripped 4 bases from V and 5 bases from J, with 9 bases between. The DNA of the CDR3 is TGCAGCGTTGGCGAGGGACATCAGCCCCAGCATTTT. Translation: CSVGEGHQPQHF.

This rearrangement joins TRBV4-3 to TRBJ1-4; D remains ambiguous. The V gene's germline CDR1 is LGHNA and CDR2 YSLEER. Trimming took off 0 bases at V and 12 bases at J, with 17 bases between the two ends. CDR3 length: 15 amino acids. CDR3 amino acids: CASSQEGVTLGELFF. The DNA for the CDR3 is TGCGCCAGCAGCCAAGAAGGAGTAACGCTCGGCGAACTGTTTTTT.

The CDR3 here is CASQRRGTGRETQYF. CDR3 DNA: TGTGCCAGCCAACGGAGAGGGACAGGGCGGGAGACCCAGTACTTC. The chain carries TRBV27 and TRBJ2-5, with 9 bases fitting TRBD1. The CDR3 runs 15 residues. CDR1 is MNHEY, CDR2 SMNVEV, per germline (reference sequence). V lost 8 bases and J lost 5; bases outside the gene matches: 12.

The chain uses TRBV5-1 and TRBJ1-1; D gene ambiguous. Germline V gene sequence: CDR1 SGHRS, CDR2 YFSETQ. This CDR3 comprises 14 residues. V was trimmed by 0 bases and J by 0 bases, leaving 6 bases between them. This CDR3 is CASSLGHLNTEAFF. CDR3 nucleotide sequence: TGCGCCAGCAGCTTGGGGCACCTGAACACTGAAGCTTTCTTT.

This chain connects TRBV11-2 to TRBJ1-5; no clear D gene. V was shortened by 4 bases and J by 0 bases, with 7 bases between the two germline ends. The CDR3 consists of 14 residues. Germline lookup yields CDR1 SGHAT and CDR2 FQNNGV. CDR3 amino acids: CASSWSDSNQPQHF. The DNA for the CDR3 is TGTGCCAGCAGCTGGTCAGATAGCAATCAGCCCCAGCATTTT.

The genes are TRBV10-1 and TRBJ1-5; D unclear. V dropped 6 bases and J dropped 0 bases, with 3 bases sitting between them. The CDR3 runs to 12 residues. Germline V gene data show CDR1 as WNHNN and CDR2 as SYGVQD (reference sequence). This chain's CDR3 is CASRDSNQPQHF. In DNA, the CDR3 is TGCGCCAGCAGGGATAGCAATCAGCCCCAGCATTTT.

The chain joins TRBV6-1 to TRBJ2-2, with 7 bases matching TRBD2. V dropped 5 bases and J dropped 3; count of bases not matched to a gene: 3. The germline CDR1 and CDR2 sequences are MNHNS and SASEGT. The CDR3 has 14 residues. CDR3: CASSSGVHTGELFF. In DNA, the CDR3 is TGTGCCAGCAGTAGCGGGGTCCACACCGGGGAGCTGTTTTTT.

The chain has TRBV6-1 and TRBJ2-1; D possibly corresponds to TRBD2 (5 bases). Germline-derived CDR1 and CDR2 are MNHNS and SASEGT. The CDR3 contains 12 residues. The V gene lost 5 bases and the J gene lost 8 bases, with 10 bases spanning the gap. CDR3 coding DNA: TGTGCCAGCAGTCCCCCCGGGGATGAGCAGTTCTTC. Amino acids: CASSPPGDEQFF.

V usage is TRBV11-2 and J usage is TRBJ2-2; D possibly corresponds to TRBD2 (5 bases). CDR3 length: 13 residues. In germline, CDR1 is SGHAT, CDR2 FQNNGV. V was cut by 5 bases and J by 6 bases, with 10 bases left in between. The CDR3 region has the DNA TGTGCCAGCAGCCACGGAGCGGCCGGGGAGCTGTTTTTT. It encodes CASSHGAAGELFF.

The chain carries TRBV5-1 and TRBJ2-6; D may be TRBD2 (6 bases). The germline V and J ends were trimmed by 4 bases and 4 bases, with 9 bases remaining between them. Germline V CDR1 and CDR2: SGHRS, YFSETQ. The CDR3 loop spans 14 amino acids. This chain's CDR3 is CASSSRGGANVLTF. CDR3 nucleotide sequence: TGCGCCAGCAGCAGCCGGGGGGGGGCCAACGTCCTGACTTTC.

The CDR3 DNA follows: TGCGCCAGCAGCTTCAACGGGGGGGAGAACACTGAAGCTTTCTTT. Its protein product is CASSFNGGENTEAFF. The V call is TRBV5-1, the J call TRBJ1-1, with D possibly TRBD1 on 5 matching bases. V lost 2 bases and J 1 base, leaving 12 bases between the germline ends. Per the germline V gene, CDR1 is SGHRS and CDR2 is YFSETQ. This CDR3 is built from 15 residues. Combining the CDR3 with reference TRBV5-1 and TRBJ1-1 gives the whole variable domain KAGVTQTPRYLIKTRGQQVTLSCSPISGHRSVSWYQQTPGQGLQFLFEYFSETQRNKGNFPGRFSGRQFSNSRSEMNVSTLELGDSALYLCASSFNGGENTEAFFGQGTRLTVV.